The 29 T cell receptor beta chains below all came from one sample that was sequenced in a study of molecular identifiers for immune sequencing clone quantification. TCRdb recomputed calls from the PCR reads with MiXCR, one row per CDR3 protein. The profile shows over 90,000 distinct CDR3 sequences, about a third of them singletons. The sequenced sample was naive CD8+ T cells from blood, with Jurkat cell RNA spiked in. The sample's subset: FACS-sorted CD8+CD4-CCR7+CD45RA+ naive T cells. The receptor set was obtained from a human donor in good health. Some libraries in this study had Jurkat cell RNA spiked in.

This clonotype was counted between two and nine times. This rearrangement joins TRBV19 to TRBJ1-1, with D possibly matching TRBD1 (5 bases). Between the trimmed V and J ends, which lost 1 base and 7 bases, there was a span of 10 bases. The CDR3 runs 13 residues. Germline V CDR1 and CDR2: LNHDA, SQIVND (reference sequence). As DNA, the CDR3 is TGTGCCAGTAGTATAGGAAGGGGAAATGAAGCTTTCTTT. It is translated as CASSIGRGNEAFF.

This clonotype was seen only a few times. The chain has TRBV3-1 and TRBJ2-3, with TRBD2 matching 11 bases. Germline CDR1 and CDR2: LGHDT and YNNKEL (reference sequence). The CDR3 length is 15 residues. J was trimmed by 5 bases and V by 5 bases; bases with no gene match: 6. The CDR3 region is CASSEGLADEDTQYF. The CDR3 nucleotides are TGTGCCAGCAGCGAGGGACTAGCGGACGAAGATACGCAGTATTTT.

The chain recombines TRBV2 with TRBJ1-5; 11 nucleotides align to TRBD1. Germline V lookup: CDR1 SNHLY, CDR2 FYNNEI. The ends lost 8 bases at V and 8 bases at J; junction bases unmatched: 8. The CDR3 has 14 residues. This CDR3 reads CASAGQGAVEPQHF. The CDR3 nucleotides are TGTGCCAGCGCAGGACAGGGGGCGGTTGAGCCCCAGCATTTT.

Of note for this clonotype: A much larger clone sits a single nucleotide away, making a read error possible. The CDR3 nucleotides read TGTGCCAGCAGATACTCGAAGGGAGGGCCCCAGCATTTT. Translation gives CASRYSKGGPQHF. The chain couples TRBV6-5 to TRBJ1-5; D is uncertain. This CDR3 comprises 13 residues. CDR1 is MNHEY and CDR2 is SVGAGI in the germline V gene.

The rearrangement joins TRBV6-5 to TRBJ1-2, with no clear D. From germline, CDR1 is MNHEY and CDR2 SVGAGI. The CDR3 is 12 amino acids. Trimming pared 2 bases from V and 9 bases from J, leaving 10 bases between. CDR3 loop: CASSYDTISYTF. The DNA for the CDR3 is TGTGCCAGCAGTTACGACACGATTAGCTACACCTTC.

This clonotype has just a few counts. An end of the junction differs from the germline gene, which may be a read error. The chain joins TRBV4-3 to TRBJ2-1; perhaps TRBD2 as D (5 bases). The CDR3 runs to 13 residues. The germline CDR1 and CDR2 sequences are LGHNA and YSLEER. CDR3 residues: CASSPSLENEQIF. The CDR3 bases are TGCGCCAGCAGCCCCTCACTAGAAAATGAGCAGATCTTC.

This clonotype was recorded at least ten times. This chain joins TRBV7-9 and TRBJ1-1, with D uncertain. From germline, CDR1 is SEHNR and CDR2 FQNEAQ (reference sequence). The CDR3 has 9 amino acids. The ends were cut back, 8 bases at V and 10 bases at J, with 8 bases in the middle. For the CDR3, the DNA is TGTGCCAGCGGCACGATAGCTTTCTTT. The encoded protein is CASGTIAFF.

The chain combines TRBV7-9 with TRBJ2-7; D perhaps matches TRBD1 (5 bases). Germline CDR1 SEHNR, CDR2 FQNEAQ (reference sequence). CDR3 length: 15 amino acids. The V end lost 1 base, the J end lost 5 bases, and 15 bases lay between the germline ends. Here the CDR3 DNA reads TGTGCCAGCAGCTTAGGGGGCTATCCCGTCGACGAGCAGTACTTC. It yields the protein CASSLGGYPVDEQYF.

This rearrangement joins TRBV14 to TRBJ1-5; D gene unclear. V was trimmed by 1 base and J by 4 bases, leaving 11 bases between them. Germline assignment: CDR1 SGHDN and CDR2 FVKESK. The CDR3 sequence is 15 residues long. In DNA form, the CDR3 reads TGTGCCAGCAGCCAAGCTTCGGGATCGAATCAGCCCCAGCATTTT. It yields the protein CASSQASGSNQPQHF.

This clonotype was recorded once. A much larger clonotype is one base distant, so this may be a read error. The J gene is TRBJ2-7, the V gene TRBV5-1, with D perhaps assigned TRBD1 or TRBD2 (6 bases each). CDR3 length equals 15 residues. CDR1 SGHRS and CDR2 YFSETQ come from the germline V gene. Trimming removed 4 bases from V and 1 base from J, with 15 bases in between. The CDR3 region has the DNA TGCGCCAGCAGCATGGACGGGGGCAGGTCCTACGAGCAGTACTTC. It translates to CASSMDGGRSYEQYF.

The CDR3 bases are TGTGCCAGCAGTTCAAAACAGGTCCCTGCAAATCAGCCCCAGCATTTT. Its protein product is CASSSKQVPANQPQHF. The V call is TRBV27, the J call TRBJ1-5; TRBD1 is a possible D gene (5 bases). V shed 4 bases and J shed 4 bases, with 17 bases lying between them. CDR1 is MNHEY, CDR2 SMNVEV, per germline (reference sequence). This CDR3 is 16 amino acids long.

To note about this clonotype: The junction does not match germline at one end; this may be a read error. The rearrangement uses TRBV7-6 and TRBJ1-6, with 12 bases that match TRBD1. This CDR3 contains 16 residues. Germline V gene data show CDR1 as SGHVS and CDR2 as FNYEAQ. The DNA for the CDR3 is TGTGCCAGCAGCCTTGGGACAGGGGGCTTTGCTTCACCCCTCTGCTTT. Translating it yields CASSLGTGGFASPLCF. The entire variable domain, with the rest obtained from reference TRBV7-6 and TRBJ1-6, is as follows: GAGVSQSPRYKVTKRGQDVALRCDPISGHVSLYWYRQALGQGPEFLTYFNYEAQQDKSGLPNDRFSAERPEGSISTLTIQRTEQRDSAMYRCASSLGTGGFASPLCFGNGTRLTVT.

This clonotype was observed once. Relative to the germline gene, one junction end is altered; a read error may explain this. The CDR3 DNA sequence: TGCTGTGCTAGGTGGATCACAGATACGCAGTATTTT. Translating it yields CCARWITDTQYF. This chain uses TRBV20-1 with TRBJ2-3; D is undetermined. The CDR3 spans 12 residues. Germline V lookup: CDR1 DFQATT, CDR2 SNEGSKA (reference sequence).

The rearrangement joins TRBV6-1 to TRBJ2-5, with 14 nucleotides matching TRBD2. V dropped 5 bases and J dropped 6; count of bases not matched to a gene: 5. CDR1 and CDR2 (germline): MNHNS, SASEGT. The CDR3 has 15 amino acids. The CDR3 DNA reads TGTGCCAGCAGTTCCGGGACTAGCGGGAGTAAGACCCAGTACTTC. This encodes CASSSGTSGSKTQYF.

Concerning this clonotype: A junction boundary mismatches the germline segment, possibly from a read error. J is TRBJ1-4 and V is TRBV4-1; unclear D gene. Looked up from germline, CDR1 is MGHRA and CDR2 is YSYEKL. The CDR3 length is 12 residues. The CDR3 protein is CASSQINQKLFF. CDR3 coding DNA: TGCGCCAGCAGCCAAATTAATCAAAAACTGTTTTTT.

The chain employs TRBV28 and TRBJ2-4; tentative D call: TRBD1 (6 bases). CDR3 length: 15 amino acids. V was trimmed by 3 bases and J by 0 bases, leaving 9 bases between them. Germline loops: CDR1 MDHEN, CDR2 SYDVKM. This chain's CDR3 is CASSFRGLAKNIQYF. CDR3 in DNA: TGTGCCAGCAGTTTCAGGGGCTTAGCCAAAAACATTCAGTACTTC.

This clonotype was counted at least ten times. The chain couples TRBV7-6 to TRBJ1-1, with 7 positions matching TRBD1. The germline gives CDR1 SGHVS, CDR2 FNYEAQ. This CDR3 region has 13 residues. V lost 5 bases, J lost 5 bases, and 5 bases stayed unmatched. CDR3 nucleotides: TGTGCCAGCAGCCTGACAGGGAGGACTGAAGCTTTCTTT. Translated, it gives CASSLTGRTEAFF.

The chain uses TRBV2 and TRBJ2-7; TRBD1 might be the D (6 bases). The V and J ends lost 6 bases and 12 bases respectively, with 12 bases between them. The CDR3 spans 10 residues. Germline CDR1 SNHLY, CDR2 FYNNEI. CDR3: CASSRQAPYF. In DNA, the CDR3 is TGTGCCAGCAGCCGACAGGCTCCGTACTTC.

V usage is TRBV20-1 and J usage is TRBJ2-4, with 8 nucleotides matching TRBD2. The CDR3 runs to 13 residues. The germline V gene has CDR1 DFQATT and CDR2 SNEGSKA (reference sequence). J lost 7 bases, V lost 1 base, and 3 bases had no gene match. Here the CDR3 DNA reads TGCAGTGCTAGAGGACTAGCGTCGAACATTCAGTACTTC. It is translated as CSARGLASNIQYF.

The J gene is TRBJ2-2, the V gene TRBV20-1; 9 bases are a match to TRBD1. In germline, CDR1 is DFQATT, CDR2 SNEGSKA (reference sequence). J lost 5 bases, V lost 2 bases, and 6 bases had no gene match. The CDR3 extends over 15 amino acids. CDR3 nucleotides: TGCAGTGCTAGATGGGACAGGGAAGCGACCGGGGAGCTGTTTTTT. It specifies CSARWDREATGELFF.

This clonotype has a handful of counts. The V and J genes are TRBV28 and TRBJ2-3; 9 bases fit TRBD2. With V trimmed by 2 bases and J by 2 bases, 8 bases remained unmatched. The CDR3 runs to 17 residues. Germline CDR1 MDHEN, CDR2 SYDVKM. The CDR3 loop is CASSLNRRLADTDTQYF. CDR3 sequence (DNA): TGTGCCAGCAGTTTAAATCGCCGACTAGCGGACACAGATACGCAGTATTTT. The full variable domain, completed using reference TRBV28 and TRBJ2-3, is DVKVTQSSRYLVKRTGEKVFLECVQDMDHENMFWYRQDPGLGLRLIYFSYDVKMKEKGDIPEGYSVSREKKERFSLILESASTNQTSMYLCASSLNRRLADTDTQYFGPGTRLTVL.

The chain uses TRBV4-2 and TRBJ2-7; no definite D call. This CDR3 spans 13 amino acids. Germline CDR1 reads LGHNA; CDR2 reads YNFKEQ. Trimming removed 0 bases from V and 5 bases from J, with 8 bases in between. As DNA, the CDR3 is TGTGCCAGCAGCCAAGATTCATGGGACGAGCAGTACTTC. It specifies CASSQDSWDEQYF.

This clonotype has ten or more counts. This chain's CDR3 is CASSPYRGLFEKLFF. The CDR3 DNA is TGTGCCAGCAGTCCCTACAGGGGGCTTTTTGAAAAACTGTTTTTT. The J gene is TRBJ1-4, the V gene TRBV6-5; 9 nucleotides agree with TRBD1. Germline loops: CDR1 MNHEY, CDR2 SVGAGI. The CDR3 has 15 residues. V lost 5 bases and J lost 7; bases outside the gene matches: 8.

This clonotype showed up many times. The V gene is TRBV6-6, the J gene TRBJ1-5; D unclear. This CDR3 has 13 amino acids. Germline V gives CDR1 MNHNY, CDR2 SVGAGI (reference sequence). The V gene lost 7 bases and the J gene lost 6 bases, with 13 bases spanning the gap. CDR3 coding DNA: TGTGCCAGCACCGGAGGCTGGGCTCAGCCCCAGCATTTT. Its protein is CASTGGWAQPQHF.

In this sample, this clonotype turned up a few times. An end of the junction does not agree with germline; a read error may underlie this. The V call is TRBV12-3 or TRBV12-4, the J call TRBJ2-2; D might be TRBD1 or TRBD2, each matching 5 bases. This CDR3 has 11 amino acids. Here the CDR3 reads CASTLRGERLF. The CDR3 nucleotides are TGTGCCAGCACCTTACGGGGCGAGCGCCTTTTT.

A remark on this clonotype: A read error may account for a junction end that differs from germline. The chain recombines TRBV6-2 or TRBV6-3 with TRBJ1-4; D is possibly TRBD1 (5 bases). CDR3 length: 15 residues. Per the germline V gene, CDR1 is MNHEY and CDR2 is SVGEGT. The CDR3 bases are TGTGCCAGCATCGAGGGGCTGGGACGACATGAAAAACTGATTTTT. Amino acids: CASIEGLGRHEKLIF.

Note on this clonotype: This may stem from a read error, because a much larger clone lies one nucleotide away. The rearrangement joins TRBV7-9 to TRBJ1-1; the D is unclear. Germline CDR1 reads SEHNR; CDR2 reads FQNEAQ (reference sequence). This CDR3 region has 13 residues. The CDR3 reads CASSLVENTEAIF. The CDR3 bases are TGTGCCAGCAGCTTAGTGGAGAACACTGAAGCTATCTTT. The full variable domain, its missing parts supplied by reference TRBV7-9 and TRBJ1-1, is DTGVSQNPRHKITKRGQNVTFRCDPISEHNRLYWYRQTLGQGPEFLTYFQNEAQLEKSRLLSDRFSAERPKGSFSTLEIQRTEQGDSAMYLCASSLVENTEAIFGQGTRLTVV.

This clonotype was seen at least ten times. This chain joins TRBV14 and TRBJ2-3; perhaps TRBD2 as D (5 bases). Germline loops: CDR1 SGHDN, CDR2 FVKESK. The CDR3 runs to 14 residues. Deletions cut 1 base from V and 4 bases from J, with 9 bases between. The CDR3 sequence: CASSQVGGPDTQYF. The CDR3 bases are TGTGCCAGCAGCCAAGTTGGCGGGCCAGATACGCAGTATTTT.

This chain connects TRBV9 to TRBJ2-5, with TRBD1 matching over 8 bases. Trimming removed 2 bases from V and 5 bases from J; junction bases left unmatched: 5. The CDR3 is 14 amino acids. Germline loops: CDR1 SGDLS, CDR2 YYNGEE. The CDR3 DNA follows: TGTGCCAGCAGCGTTCAGGGGGCGAGGGAGACCCAGTACTTC. Its protein is CASSVQGARETQYF.